The 9 T cell receptor beta chains below were found in one sample sequenced in a study of glioma-infiltrating T cells. TCR alpha and beta CDR3 regions were amplified from RNA using iRepertoire nested multiplex PCR. TCRdb fed the multiplex PCR reads into MiXCR, producing one record per CDR3 protein. The sample has over 130,000 distinct CDR3 sequences; 35% to 50% are singletons. The source material was glioma tissue, nonneoplastic brain tissue, or PBMCs (not recorded which). The origin of the receptors is a human donor with low-grade glioma or glioblastoma, undergoing nonglioma brain surgery, or in good health (not recorded which).

This clonotype was recorded a few times. This chain connects TRBV6-1 to TRBJ1-5; D call uncertain. This CDR3 is built from 14 residues. Germline loops: CDR1 MNHNS, CDR2 SASEGT. The germline V and J ends were trimmed by 5 bases and 2 bases, with 10 bases remaining between them. The CDR3 protein is CASSYSAGNQPQHF. The CDR3 coding sequence is TGTGCCAGCAGTTATAGCGCGGGCAATCAGCCCCAGCATTTT.

The V call is TRBV10-1, the J call TRBJ2-1; unclear D gene. Germline V gene lookup returns CDR1 WNHNN and CDR2 SYGVQD (reference sequence). Trimming left V 2 bases short and J 7 bases short, with 9 bases between. The CDR3 length is 13 residues. The CDR3 DNA reads as TGCGCCAGCAGTGAGAACGAGCAGAATGAGCAGTTCTTC. Amino acids: CASSENEQNEQFF.

V gene TRBV15 combines with J gene TRBJ2-5, with no clear D. Germline lookup yields CDR1 LNHNV and CDR2 YYDKDF (reference sequence). This CDR3 region has 12 residues. Trimming stripped 1 base from V and 5 bases from J, with 5 bases between. CDR3 nucleotides: TGTGCCACCAGCAGAGCCCGGGAGACCCAGTACTTC. It encodes CATSRARETQYF.

The V gene is TRBV2, the J gene TRBJ1-2; 11 nucleotides match TRBD1. CDR1 is SNHLY and CDR2 is FYNNEI in the germline V gene. There are 13 residues in the CDR3. J gave up 6 bases and V 4 bases, and 1 base lay outside the gene matches. CDR3 nucleotides: TGTGCCAGCAGTGGGGACAGGGGGGATGGCTACACCTTC. Amino acids: CASSGDRGDGYTF.

The chain has TRBV20-1 and TRBJ2-3; D is possibly TRBD2 (6 bases). This CDR3 has 16 amino acids. V lost 0 bases and J lost 0, with 13 bases in between. CDR1 DFQATT and CDR2 SNEGSKA come from the germline V gene (reference sequence). CDR3 coding DNA: TGCAGTGCTAGAGATAGCGGTAGTCTCAGCACAGATACGCAGTATTTT. Translating it yields CSARDSGSLSTDTQYF.

The table lists this clonotype with a count of one. This chain joins TRBV20-1 and TRBJ2-5; D uncertain. This CDR3 has 15 amino acids. Trimming removed 1 base at V and 2 bases at J, with 14 bases between. The V gene's germline CDR1 is DFQATT and CDR2 SNEGSKA (reference sequence). The CDR3 here is CSARAARRWQETQYF. The DNA for the CDR3 is TGCAGTGCTAGAGCGGCGCGACGATGGCAAGAGACCCAGTACTTC.

The sample holds many counts of this clonotype. V and J are TRBV3-1 and TRBJ2-5; D perhaps matches TRBD2 (6 bases). This CDR3 comprises 15 residues. Germline V lookup: CDR1 LGHDT, CDR2 YNNKEL (reference sequence). V was pared by 0 bases and J by 2 bases, with 10 bases between. The CDR3 is CASSQDLGGQETQYF. DNA for the CDR3: TGTGCCAGCAGCCAAGATTTGGGAGGTCAAGAGACCCAGTACTTC.

V is TRBV2 and J is TRBJ2-7; 8 bases line up with TRBD1. Germline CDR1 SNHLY, CDR2 FYNNEI. The CDR3 totals 13 residues. V lost 9 bases to trimming and J lost 1 base; unmatched junction nucleotides: 5. CDR3 nucleotide sequence: TGTGCCAGAGGGACAGGCCCTTCCTACGAGCAGTACTTC. Residues: CARGTGPSYEQYF.

This clonotype was counted between two and nine times. The chain couples TRBV6-1 to TRBJ2-1, with 9 positions matching TRBD1. The CDR3 runs to 14 residues. J gave up 7 bases and V 6 bases, and 7 bases lay outside the gene matches. Germline loops: CDR1 MNHNS, CDR2 SASEGT. For the CDR3, the DNA is TGTGCCAGCAGGGGGACAGGGCAGGGGAATGAGCAGTTCTTC. It translates to CASRGTGQGNEQFF.